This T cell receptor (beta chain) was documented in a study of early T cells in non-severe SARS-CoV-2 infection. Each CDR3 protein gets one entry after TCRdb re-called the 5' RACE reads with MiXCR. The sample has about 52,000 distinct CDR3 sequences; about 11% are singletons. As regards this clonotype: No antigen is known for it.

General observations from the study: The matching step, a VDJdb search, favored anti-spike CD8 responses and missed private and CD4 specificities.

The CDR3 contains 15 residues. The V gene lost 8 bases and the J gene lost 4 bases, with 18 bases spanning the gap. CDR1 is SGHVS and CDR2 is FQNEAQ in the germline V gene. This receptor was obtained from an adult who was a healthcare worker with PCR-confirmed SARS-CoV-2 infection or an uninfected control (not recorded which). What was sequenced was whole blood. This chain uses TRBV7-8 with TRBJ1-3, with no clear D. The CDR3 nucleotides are TGTGCCAGCGCGCGGTCCGGGTCGGCCGGAAACACCATATATTTT. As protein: CASARSGSAGNTIYF.